Shown below are 5 T cell receptor beta chains from a single sample sequenced in a study of T-cell reconstitution after alpha-beta-depleted transplantation in children. Unique molecular identifiers were incorporated when the TCRbeta library was constructed. TCRdb processed the PCR reads anew with MiXCR; each CDR3 protein has one entry. The sample has approximately 500,000 distinct CDR3 sequences, 27% seen once; the top ten hold 30% to 40%. Sequenced material: PBMCs, taken before TCRalphabeta/CD19-depleted stem cell transplant. These receptors originate from a boy less than two years old with Wiskott-Aldrich syndrome, due to receive a stem cell transplant.

This rearrangement joins TRBV30 to TRBJ1-2; TRBD1 matches at 7 bases. Germline V gene lookup returns CDR1 GTSNPN and CDR2 SVGIG (reference sequence). The trim removed 2 bases at V and 9 bases at J, leaving 3 bases unmatched. This CDR3 is 11 amino acids long. CDR3 bases: TGTGCCTGGAGTACGACAGGGAGCTACACCTTC. Translation gives CAWSTTGSYTF.

This clonotype was counted only a few times. The V gene is TRBV12-3 or TRBV12-4, the J gene TRBJ2-7; D might be TRBD2 (6 bases). V was clipped by 6 bases and J by 2 bases, with 17 bases between them. The CDR3 extends over 15 amino acids. CDR3 nucleotide sequence: TGTGCCAGCAGCCCCGGGAGAGGCAGTCCCTACGAGCAGTACTTC. Its protein product is CASSPGRGSPYEQYF.

J is TRBJ2-4 and V is TRBV20-1, with a possible D match to TRBD1 (6 bases). The length of the CDR3 is 14 residues. Germline CDR1 reads DFQATT; CDR2 reads SNEGSKA (reference sequence). Trimming shortened V by 6 bases and J by 6 bases, and 18 bases separated the two germline ends. CDR3 amino acids: CSAEYQGLGNIQYF. CDR3 nucleotide sequence: TGCAGTGCCGAATACCAGGGGCTTGGAAACATTCAGTACTTC.

The gene calls are TRBV27 and TRBJ2-1; possibly TRBD2 for D (6 bases). V was trimmed by 0 bases and J by 7 bases, leaving 13 bases between them. The CDR3 is 15 amino acids. Germline V gene sequence: CDR1 MNHEY, CDR2 SMNVEV (reference sequence). CDR3 DNA: TGTGCCAGCAGTTTATCGGGACTTAGGGAGAATGAGCAGTTCTTC. Residues: CASSLSGLRENEQFF.

The chain recombines TRBV4-1 with TRBJ2-3; TRBD2 agrees at 13 bases. The CDR3 runs 17 residues. Germline V gene data show CDR1 as MGHRA and CDR2 as YSYEKL. Trimming removed 3 bases from V and 1 base from J; junction bases left unmatched: 4. The CDR3 nucleotides are TGCGCCAGCAGCCACCTCGGACTAGCGGGAGGCACAGATACGCAGTATTTT. This codes for CASSHLGLAGGTDTQYF.